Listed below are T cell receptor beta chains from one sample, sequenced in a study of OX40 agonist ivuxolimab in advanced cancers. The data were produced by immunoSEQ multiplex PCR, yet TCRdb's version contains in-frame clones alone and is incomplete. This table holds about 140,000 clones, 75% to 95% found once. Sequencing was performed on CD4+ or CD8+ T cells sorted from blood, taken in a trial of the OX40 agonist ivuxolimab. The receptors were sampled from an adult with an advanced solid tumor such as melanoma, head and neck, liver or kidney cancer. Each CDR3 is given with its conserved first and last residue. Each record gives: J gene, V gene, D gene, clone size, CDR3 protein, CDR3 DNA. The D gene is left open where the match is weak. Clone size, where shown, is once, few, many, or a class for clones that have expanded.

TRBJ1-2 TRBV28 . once CASSSATAGHYGYTF TGTGCCAGCAGTTCAGCCACGGCGGGCCACTATGGCTACACCTTC
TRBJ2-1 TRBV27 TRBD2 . CASSLKPSGTYNEQFF TGTGCCAGCAGTTTAAAACCTAGCGGGACTTACAATGAGCAGTTCTTC
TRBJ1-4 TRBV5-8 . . CASSLDAGGNEKLFF TGTGCCAGCAGCTTGGATGCGGGGGGGAATGAAAAACTGTTTTTT
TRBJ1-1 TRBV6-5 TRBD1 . CASSSGTGGRDTEAFF TGTGCCAGCAGTTCCGGGACAGGGGGCCGGGACACTGAAGCTTTCTTT
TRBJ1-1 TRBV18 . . CASSLSPPALGNTEAFF TGTGCCAGCTCACTTTCGCCCCCAGCGCTTGGTAACACTGAAGCTTTCTTT
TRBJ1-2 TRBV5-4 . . CASSLAQREYGYTF TGTGCCAGCAGCTTGGCGCAGAGGGAATATGGCTACACCTTC
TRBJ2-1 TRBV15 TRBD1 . CATSFRDRGGQFF TGTGCCACCAGCTTCCGGGACAGAGGAGGGCAGTTCTTC
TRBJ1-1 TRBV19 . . CASSLGRSVNTEAFF TGTGCCAGTAGCCTCGGACGCTCTGTTAACACTGAAGCTTTCTTT
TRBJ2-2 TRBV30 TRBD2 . CAWRREREFRTGELFF TGTGCCTGGAGAAGAGAGCGGGAGTTCCGAACCGGGGAGCTGTTTTTT
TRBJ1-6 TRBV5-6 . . CASSLSQGNSPLHF TGTGCCAGCAGCTTGAGCCAGGGTAATTCACCCCTCCACTTT
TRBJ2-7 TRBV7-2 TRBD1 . CASRPPGTALYEQYF TGTGCCAGCAGGCCGCCGGGGACAGCTCTCTACGAGCAGTACTTC
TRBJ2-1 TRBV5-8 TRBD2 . CASSPGLALDEQFF TGTGCCAGCAGCCCGGGACTAGCTCTCGATGAGCAGTTCTTC
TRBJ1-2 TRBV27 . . CASKTGFYGYTF TGTGCCAGCAAAACAGGGTTCTATGGCTACACCTTC
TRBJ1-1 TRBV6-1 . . CASRDPGAYTTEAFF TGTGCCAGCAGGGATCCCGGGGCCTATACCACTGAAGCTTTCTTT
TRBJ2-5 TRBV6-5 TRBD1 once CASSYSDRVGEQYF TGTGCCAGCAGTTACTCGGACAGGGTCGGGGAGCAGTACTTC
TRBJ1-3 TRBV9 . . CASSVGGALRNTIYF TGTGCCAGCAGCGTAGGGGGGGCGCTTCGAAACACCATATATTTT
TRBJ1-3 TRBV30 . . CAWSLGSGNTIYF TGTGCCTGGAGTCTGGGCTCTGGAAACACCATATATTTT
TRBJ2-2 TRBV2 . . CASSTDTGELFF TGTGCCAGCAGTACAGACACCGGGGAGCTGTTTTTT
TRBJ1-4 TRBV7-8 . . CASSLEVNEKLFF TGTGCCAGCAGCTTAGAGGTTAATGAAAAACTGTTTTTT
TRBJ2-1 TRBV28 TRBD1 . CASSSPGTEDNEQFF TGTGCCAGCAGTTCTCCCGGGACAGAAGACAATGAGCAGTTCTTC
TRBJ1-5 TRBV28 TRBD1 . CASSLEDRGREPQHF TGTGCCAGCAGTTTAGAGGACAGGGGGCGTGAACCCCAGCATTTT
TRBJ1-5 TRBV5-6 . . CASSLRGIRGNQPQHF TGTGCCAGCAGCTTGAGAGGGATTCGTGGCAATCAGCCCCAGCATTTT
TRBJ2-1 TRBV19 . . CASMGSSYNEQFF TGTGCCAGTATGGGTAGCTCCTACAATGAGCAGTTCTTC
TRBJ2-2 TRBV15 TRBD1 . CATSRGDRGLNTGELFF TGTGCCACCAGCAGGGGGGACAGGGGGCTAAACACCGGGGAGCTGTTTTTT
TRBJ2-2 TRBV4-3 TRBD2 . CASSQIPQSGLAGYTGELFF TGCGCCAGCAGCCAAATACCCCAGAGTGGACTAGCGGGTTACACCGGGGAGCTGTTTTTT
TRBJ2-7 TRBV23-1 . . CARPLTSTTYEQYF TGCGCCAGGCCCCTCACATCAACTACCTACGAGCAGTACTTC
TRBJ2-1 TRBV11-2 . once CASSSPIRRSDNEQFF TGTGCCAGCAGCTCGCCAATCAGAAGAAGCGACAATGAGCAGTTCTTC
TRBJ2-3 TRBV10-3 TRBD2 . CAISEAGADTQYF TGTGCCATCAGTGAGGCGGGGGCAGATACGCAGTATTTT
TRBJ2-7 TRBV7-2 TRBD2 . CASSFTGTRPEQYF TGTGCCAGCAGCTTTACCGGGACTAGACCCGAGCAGTACTTC